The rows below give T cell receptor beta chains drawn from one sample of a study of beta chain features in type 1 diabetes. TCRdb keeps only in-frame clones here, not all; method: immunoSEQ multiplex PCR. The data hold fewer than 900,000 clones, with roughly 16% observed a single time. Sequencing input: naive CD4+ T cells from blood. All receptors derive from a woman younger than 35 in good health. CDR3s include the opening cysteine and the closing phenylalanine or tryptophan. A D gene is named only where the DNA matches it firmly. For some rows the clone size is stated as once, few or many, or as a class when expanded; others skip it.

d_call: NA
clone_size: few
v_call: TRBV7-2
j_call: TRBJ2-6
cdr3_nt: TGTGCCAGCAGTCAAACCTCCGGGGCCAACGTCCTGACTTTC
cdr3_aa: CASSQTSGANVLTF

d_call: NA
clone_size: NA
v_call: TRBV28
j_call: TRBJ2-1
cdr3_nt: TGTGCCAGCAGAAGGGGGGCACACAACAATGAGCAGTTCTTC
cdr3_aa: CASRRGAHNNEQFF

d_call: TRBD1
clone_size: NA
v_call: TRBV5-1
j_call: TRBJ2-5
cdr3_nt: TGCGCCAGCTCACCGACAGGGGGGACTACCCAGTACTTC
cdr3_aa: CASSPTGGTTQYF

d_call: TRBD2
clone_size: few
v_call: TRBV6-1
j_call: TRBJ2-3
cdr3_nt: TGTGCCACCAGGACCGGGACTAGCGGCACAGATACGCAGTATTTT
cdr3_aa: CATRTGTSGTDTQYF

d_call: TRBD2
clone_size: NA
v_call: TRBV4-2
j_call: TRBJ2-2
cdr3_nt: TGTGCCAGCAGCCAATACGGCCTAGCGGGAGGATTGAACACCGGGGAGCTGTTTTTT
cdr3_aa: CASSQYGLAGGLNTGELFF

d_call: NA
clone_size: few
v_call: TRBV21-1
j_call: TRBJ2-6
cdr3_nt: TGTGCCAGCAGCAAAAAAACCGGGACAGGGGGCGAATGTAGCTCTGGGGCCAACGTCCTGACTTTC
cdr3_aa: CASSKKTGTGGECSSGANVLTF

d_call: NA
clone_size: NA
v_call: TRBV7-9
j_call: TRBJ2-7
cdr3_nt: TGTGCCAGCAGCTCGAGTCCGGACGAGCAGTACTTC
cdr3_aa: CASSSSPDEQYF

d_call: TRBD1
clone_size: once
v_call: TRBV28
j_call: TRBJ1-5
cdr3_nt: TGTGCCAGCAGTCACAGGGGGCTAGGGAAGCCCCAGCATTTT
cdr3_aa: CASSHRGLGKPQHF

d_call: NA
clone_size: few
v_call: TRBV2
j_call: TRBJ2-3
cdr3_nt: TGTGCCAGCAGTTACATATGGGACGTCCGTACGCAGTATTTT
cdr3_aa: CASSYIWDVRTQYF

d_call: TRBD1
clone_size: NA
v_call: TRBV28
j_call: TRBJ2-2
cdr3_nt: TGTGCCAGCAGTTTCTCGATGACAGGGGCCCTCATCGGGGAGCTGTTTTTT
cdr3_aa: CASSFSMTGALIGELFF

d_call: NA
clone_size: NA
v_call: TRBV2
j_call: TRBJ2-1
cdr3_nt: TGTGCCAGCAGCCCTCTGGACAGTTCTATCTTC
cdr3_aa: CASSPLDSSIF

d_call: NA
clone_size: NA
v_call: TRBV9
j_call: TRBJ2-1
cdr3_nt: TGTGCCAGCAGCGCCCCGTCCGGGGAGGCGGGAACACAATCCTACAATGAGCAGTTCTTC
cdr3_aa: CASSAPSGEAGTQSYNEQFF

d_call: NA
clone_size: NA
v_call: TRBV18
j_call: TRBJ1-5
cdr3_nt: TGTGCCAGCTCACCATCCTATCAGCCCCAGCATTTT
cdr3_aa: CASSPSYQPQHF

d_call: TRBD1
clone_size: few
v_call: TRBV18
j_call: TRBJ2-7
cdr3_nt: TGTGCCAGCTCAGCAATGGAGACAGGGCTGTACGAGCAGTACTTC
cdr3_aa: CASSAMETGLYEQYF

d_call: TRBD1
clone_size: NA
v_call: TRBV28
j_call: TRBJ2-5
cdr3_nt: TGTGCCAGCAGTGACCGGGACAGGGCTTTTGAGACCCAGTACTTC
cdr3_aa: CASSDRDRAFETQYF

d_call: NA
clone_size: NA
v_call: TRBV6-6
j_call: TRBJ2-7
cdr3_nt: TGTGCCAGCAGTTCCTACGTGTCCTACGAGCAGTACTTC
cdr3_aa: CASSSYVSYEQYF

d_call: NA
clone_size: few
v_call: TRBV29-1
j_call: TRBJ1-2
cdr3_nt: TGCAGCGTTGATGAGTATTGGGACACTTCTAACTATGGCTACACCTTC
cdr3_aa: CSVDEYWDTSNYGYTF

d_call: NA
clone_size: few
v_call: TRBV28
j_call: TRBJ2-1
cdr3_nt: TGTGCCAGCAGTAGTCTACCCAATGAGCAGTTCTTC
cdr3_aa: CASSSLPNEQFF